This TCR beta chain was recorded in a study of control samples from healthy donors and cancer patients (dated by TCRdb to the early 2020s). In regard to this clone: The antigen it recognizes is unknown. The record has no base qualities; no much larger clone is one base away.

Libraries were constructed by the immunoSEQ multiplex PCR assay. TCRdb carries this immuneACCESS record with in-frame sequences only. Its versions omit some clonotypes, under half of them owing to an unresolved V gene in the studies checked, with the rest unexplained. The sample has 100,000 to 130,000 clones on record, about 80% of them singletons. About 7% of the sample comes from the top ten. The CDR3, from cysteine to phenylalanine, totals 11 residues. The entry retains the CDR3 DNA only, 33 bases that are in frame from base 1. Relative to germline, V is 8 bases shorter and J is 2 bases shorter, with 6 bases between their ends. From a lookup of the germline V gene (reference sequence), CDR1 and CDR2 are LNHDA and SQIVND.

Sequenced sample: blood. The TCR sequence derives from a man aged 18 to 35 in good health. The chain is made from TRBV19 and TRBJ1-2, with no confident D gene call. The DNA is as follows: TGTGCCAGTCAACAGAACTATGGCTACACCTTC. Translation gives CASQQNYGYTF. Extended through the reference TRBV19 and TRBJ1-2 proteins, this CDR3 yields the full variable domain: DGGITQSPKYLFRKEGQNVTLSCEQNLNHDAMYWYRQDPGQGLRLIYYSQIVNDFQKGDIAEGYSVSREKKESFPLTVTSAQKNPTAFYLCASQQNYGYTFGSGTRLTVV.